This entry is about one T cell receptor beta chain. Its antigen is unidentified. The CDR3 has 13 amino acids. V was pared by 5 bases and J by 3 bases, with 13 bases between. The V gene's germline CDR1 is SQVTM and CDR2 ANQGSEA. Diagnosing involved the use of clinical symptoms, serum thyroxine and TRAb, thyroid ultrasound and orbital computed tomography. This sample is part of a study of T cells in Graves' hyperthyroidism and ophthalmopathy. Overall study findings and caveats: Most expanded thyroid clonotypes above 0.001 also appeared in blood. A median roughly six months before onset, the model predicted ophthalmopathy.

The source material, RNA transcripts, was used to amplify TCR beta CDR3 regions. A first-round RT-PCR of the TCR CDR3 used the HTBI primer set. TCRdb re-called the multiplex PCR reads through MiXCR, storing one row per CDR3 protein. Of more than 550,000 distinct CDR3 sequences in the sample, about 45% were seen once. What was sequenced was peripheral blood or thyroid tissue (not recorded which). The chain joins TRBV29-1 to TRBJ1-1; unclear D gene. This clonotype was sampled from an adult man with Graves' disease, either hyperthyroidism or ophthalmopathy (not recorded which). The DNA for the CDR3 is TGCAGCGTTTTCCGGGAGCTGGACACTGAAGCTTTCTTT. This translates into CSVFRELDTEAFF.